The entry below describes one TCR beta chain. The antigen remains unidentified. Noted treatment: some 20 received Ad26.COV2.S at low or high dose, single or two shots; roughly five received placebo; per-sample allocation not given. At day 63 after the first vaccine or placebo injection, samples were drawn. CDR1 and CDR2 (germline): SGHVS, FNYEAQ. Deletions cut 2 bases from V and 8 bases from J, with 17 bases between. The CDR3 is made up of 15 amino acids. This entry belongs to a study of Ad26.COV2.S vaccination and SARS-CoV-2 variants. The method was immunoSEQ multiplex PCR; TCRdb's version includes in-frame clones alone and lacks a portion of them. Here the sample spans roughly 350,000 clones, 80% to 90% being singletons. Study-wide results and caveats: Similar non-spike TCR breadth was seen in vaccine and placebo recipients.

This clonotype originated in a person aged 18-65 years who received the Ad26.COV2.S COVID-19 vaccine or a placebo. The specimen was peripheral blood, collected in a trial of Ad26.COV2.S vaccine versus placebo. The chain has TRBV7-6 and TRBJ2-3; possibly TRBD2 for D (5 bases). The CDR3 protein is CASSLIPEEGGTQYF. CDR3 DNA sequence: TGTGCCAGCAGCTTAATTCCGGAAGAGGGCGGTACGCAGTATTTT.